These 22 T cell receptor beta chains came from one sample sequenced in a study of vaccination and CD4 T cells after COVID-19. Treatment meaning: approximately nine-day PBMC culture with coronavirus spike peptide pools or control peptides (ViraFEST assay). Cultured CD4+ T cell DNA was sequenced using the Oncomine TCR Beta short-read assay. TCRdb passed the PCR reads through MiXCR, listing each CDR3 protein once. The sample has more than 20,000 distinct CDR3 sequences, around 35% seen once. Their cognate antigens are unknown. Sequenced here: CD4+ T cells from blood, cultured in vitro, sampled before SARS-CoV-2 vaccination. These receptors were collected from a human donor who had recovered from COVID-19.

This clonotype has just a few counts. CDR3 sequence (DNA): TGTGCCAGCAGAGGGGATGGAGACTTATATAGCAATCAGCCCCAGCATTTT. It encodes CASRGDGDLYSNQPQHF. V is TRBV27 and J is TRBJ1-5, with D tentatively TRBD1 (5 bases). Germline CDR1 reads MNHEY; CDR2 reads SMNVEV (reference sequence). The CDR3 runs to 17 residues. V lost 6 bases and J 0 bases, leaving 18 bases between the germline ends.

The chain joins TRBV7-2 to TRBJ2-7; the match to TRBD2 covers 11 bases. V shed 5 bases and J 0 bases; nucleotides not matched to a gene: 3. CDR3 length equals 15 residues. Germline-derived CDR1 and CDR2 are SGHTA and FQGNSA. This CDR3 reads CASSPGLAGSYEQYF. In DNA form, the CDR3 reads TGTGCCAGCAGCCCCGGACTAGCGGGCTCCTACGAGCAGTACTTC.

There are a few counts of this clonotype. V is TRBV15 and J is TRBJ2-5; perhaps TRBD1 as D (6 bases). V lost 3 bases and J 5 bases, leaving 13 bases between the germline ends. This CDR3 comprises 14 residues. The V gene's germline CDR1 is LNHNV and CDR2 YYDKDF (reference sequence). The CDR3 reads CATSSPGHWETQYF. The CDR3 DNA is TGTGCCACCAGCAGCCCGGGACATTGGGAGACCCAGTACTTC.

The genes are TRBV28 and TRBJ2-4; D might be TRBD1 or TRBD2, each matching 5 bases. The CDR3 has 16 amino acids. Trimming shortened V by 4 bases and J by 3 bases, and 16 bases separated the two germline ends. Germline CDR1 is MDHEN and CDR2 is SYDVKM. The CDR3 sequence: CASSSPGARVKNIQYF. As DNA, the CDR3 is TGTGCCAGCAGTTCACCCGGGGCTCGGGTCAAAAACATTCAGTACTTC.

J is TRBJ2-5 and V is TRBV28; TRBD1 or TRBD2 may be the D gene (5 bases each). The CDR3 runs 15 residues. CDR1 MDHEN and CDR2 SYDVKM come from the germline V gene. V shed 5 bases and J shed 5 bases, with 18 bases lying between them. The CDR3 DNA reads TGTGCCAGCAGTCCGATGACTGGGGGTGGGGAGACCCAGTACTTC. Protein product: CASSPMTGGGETQYF.

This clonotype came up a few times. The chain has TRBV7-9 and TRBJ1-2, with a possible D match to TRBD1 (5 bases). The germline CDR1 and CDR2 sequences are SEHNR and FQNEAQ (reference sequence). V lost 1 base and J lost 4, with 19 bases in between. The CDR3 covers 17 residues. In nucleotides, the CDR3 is TGTGCCAGCAGCTTAGAAGCGGGCTACGGGACCGCCTATGGCTACACCTTC. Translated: CASSLEAGYGTAYGYTF.

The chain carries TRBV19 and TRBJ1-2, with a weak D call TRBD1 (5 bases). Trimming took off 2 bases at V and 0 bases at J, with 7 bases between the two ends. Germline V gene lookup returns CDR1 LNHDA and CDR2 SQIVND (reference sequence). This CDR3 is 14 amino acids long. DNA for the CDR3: TGTGCCAGTAGTATATCGACAGCTAACTATGGCTACACCTTC. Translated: CASSISTANYGYTF.

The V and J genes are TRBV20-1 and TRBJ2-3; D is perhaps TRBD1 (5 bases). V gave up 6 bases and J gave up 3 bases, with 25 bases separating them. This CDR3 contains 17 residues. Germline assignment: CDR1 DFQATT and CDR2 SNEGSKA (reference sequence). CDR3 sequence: CSAHGALLSELTDTQYF. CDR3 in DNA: TGCAGTGCCCATGGGGCCCTCCTTTCCGAACTTACAGATACGCAGTATTTT.

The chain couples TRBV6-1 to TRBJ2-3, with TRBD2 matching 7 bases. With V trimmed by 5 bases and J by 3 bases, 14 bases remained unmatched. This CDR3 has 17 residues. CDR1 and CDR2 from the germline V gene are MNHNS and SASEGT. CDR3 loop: CASSLRTSSRNTDTQYF. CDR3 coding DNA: TGTGCCAGCAGTCTCCGGACTAGTAGCAGGAATACAGATACGCAGTATTTT.

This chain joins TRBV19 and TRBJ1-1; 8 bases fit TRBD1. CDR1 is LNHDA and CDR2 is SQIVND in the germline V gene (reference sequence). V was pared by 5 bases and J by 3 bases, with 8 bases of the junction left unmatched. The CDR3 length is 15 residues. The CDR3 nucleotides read TGTGCCAGTAGTCCGGACAGGGAGAGTCACACTGAAGCTTTCTTT. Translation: CASSPDRESHTEAFF. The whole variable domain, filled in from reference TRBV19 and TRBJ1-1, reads DGGITQSPKYLFRKEGQNVTLSCEQNLNHDAMYWYRQDPGQGLRLIYYSQIVNDFQKGDIAEGYSVSREKKESFPLTVTSAQKNPTAFYLCASSPDRESHTEAFFGQGTRLTVV.

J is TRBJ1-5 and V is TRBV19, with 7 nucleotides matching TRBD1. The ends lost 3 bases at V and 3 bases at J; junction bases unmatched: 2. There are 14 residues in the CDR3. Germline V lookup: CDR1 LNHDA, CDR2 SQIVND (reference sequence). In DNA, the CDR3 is TGTGCCAGTAGTATCAGGGGGACCAATCAGCCCCAGCATTTT. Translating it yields CASSIRGTNQPQHF.

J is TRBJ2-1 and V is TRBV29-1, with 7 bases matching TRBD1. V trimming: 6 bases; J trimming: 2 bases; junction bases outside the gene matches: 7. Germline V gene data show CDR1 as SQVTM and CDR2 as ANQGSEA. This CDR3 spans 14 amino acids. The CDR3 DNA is TGCAGCGTGAGTACAGGGGTTGCCTACAATGAGCAGTTCTTC. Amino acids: CSVSTGVAYNEQFF.

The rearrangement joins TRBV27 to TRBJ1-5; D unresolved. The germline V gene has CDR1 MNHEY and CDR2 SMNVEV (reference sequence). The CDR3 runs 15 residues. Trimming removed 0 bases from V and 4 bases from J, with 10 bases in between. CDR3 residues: CASSLSWDENQPQHF. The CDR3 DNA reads TGTGCCAGCAGTTTATCTTGGGATGAAAATCAGCCCCAGCATTTT.

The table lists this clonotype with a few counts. CDR3: CASRSGSTEAFF. CDR3 sequence (DNA): TGTGCCAGCCGGTCGGGTAGCACTGAAGCTTTCTTT. The chain has TRBV27 and TRBJ1-1; D is undetermined. CDR1 and CDR2 (germline): MNHEY, SMNVEV (reference sequence). This CDR3 is 12 amino acids long. Trimming cost V 8 bases and J 4 bases, with 11 bases left between them.

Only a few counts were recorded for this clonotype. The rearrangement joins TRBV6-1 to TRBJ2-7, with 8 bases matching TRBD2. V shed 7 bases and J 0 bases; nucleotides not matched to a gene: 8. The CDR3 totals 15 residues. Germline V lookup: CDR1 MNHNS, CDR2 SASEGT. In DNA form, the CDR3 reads TGTGCCAGCACGACCGTCGGGGGGGCCTCCTACGAGCAGTACTTC. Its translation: CASTTVGGASYEQYF.

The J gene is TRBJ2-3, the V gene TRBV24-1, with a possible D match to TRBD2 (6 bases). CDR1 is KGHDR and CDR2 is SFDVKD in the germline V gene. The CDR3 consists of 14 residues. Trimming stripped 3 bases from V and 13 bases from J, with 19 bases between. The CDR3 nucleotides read TGTGCCACCAGTGATACGGCCGGGACTGGGCCCGAGTATTTT. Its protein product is CATSDTAGTGPEYF.

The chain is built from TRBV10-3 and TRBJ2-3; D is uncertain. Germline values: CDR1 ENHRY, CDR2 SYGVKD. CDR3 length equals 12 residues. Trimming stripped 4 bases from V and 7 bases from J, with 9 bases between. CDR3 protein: CAISGPLNTQYF. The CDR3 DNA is TGTGCCATCAGTGGTCCCCTGAATACGCAGTATTTT.

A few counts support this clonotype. The CDR3 nucleotides are TGTGCCAGCAGCCGGCGGGGGCCGACGCGTGGAAACACCATATATTTT. Translated: CASSRRGPTRGNTIYF. The chain carries TRBV7-2 and TRBJ1-3, with a weak D call TRBD1 (6 bases). The V gene lost 5 bases and the J gene lost 3 bases, with 17 bases spanning the gap. CDR1 is SGHTA and CDR2 is FQGNSA in the germline V gene. The CDR3 runs 16 residues.

The CDR3 loop is CASSTHPGQGTDTQYF. The CDR3 DNA reads TGTGCCAGCAGCACACACCCGGGACAGGGCACAGATACGCAGTATTTT. This chain joins TRBV9 and TRBJ2-3, with 8 nucleotides matching TRBD1. This CDR3 has 16 residues. Germline V gene sequence: CDR1 SGDLS, CDR2 YYNGEE. With V trimmed by 4 bases and J by 1 base, 8 bases remained unmatched.

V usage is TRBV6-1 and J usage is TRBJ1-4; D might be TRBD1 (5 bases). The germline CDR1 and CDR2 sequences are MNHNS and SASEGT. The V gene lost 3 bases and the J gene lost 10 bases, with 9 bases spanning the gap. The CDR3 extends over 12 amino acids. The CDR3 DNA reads TGTGCCAGCAGTGATTCAGGGCCAAAACTGTTTTTT. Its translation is CASSDSGPKLFF.

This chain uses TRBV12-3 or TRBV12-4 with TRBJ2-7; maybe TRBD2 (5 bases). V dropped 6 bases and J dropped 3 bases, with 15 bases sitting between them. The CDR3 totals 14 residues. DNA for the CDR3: TGTGCCAGCAGCCTTGAGGGTCCCAGCTACGAGCAGTACTTC. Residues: CASSLEGPSYEQYF.

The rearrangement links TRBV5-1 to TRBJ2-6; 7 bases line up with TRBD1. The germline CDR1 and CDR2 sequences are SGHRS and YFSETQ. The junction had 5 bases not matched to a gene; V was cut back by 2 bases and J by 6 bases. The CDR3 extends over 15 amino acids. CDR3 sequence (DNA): TGCGCCAGCAGCTTAACAGGGGTCCAGGCCAACGTCCTGACTTTC. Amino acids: CASSLTGVQANVLTF.